Only a few counts were recorded for the clone carrying this TCR beta chain. What it recognizes is unknown. This CDR3 is 13 amino acids long. The germline V and J ends were trimmed by 1 base and 6 bases, with 6 bases remaining between them. In germline, CDR1 is SGHNT, CDR2 YENEEA. The data were obtained in a study of neurological immune-mediated disorders. The study, taken as a whole, reports: Phylogenetic analysis grouped 18 of 34 multiple sclerosis patients' repertoires together, suggesting a possible repertoire signature. No expanded-clone CDR3 amino acid sequence recurred across subjects, suggesting private TCR-beta repertoires. The multiple sclerosis repertoire cluster had no association with any clinical or MRI feature.

TCRdb recomputed calls from the 5' RACE reads with MiXCR, one row per CDR3 protein. Among about 80,000 distinct CDR3 sequences listed, 3.5% to 5.5% were seen once. This sample's time point: longitudinal time-point 3. The starting material, 2 million PBMCs stored at -80 C, gave rise to the unsorted libraries. What was sequenced was PBMCs. The receptor's source is an older woman with multiple sclerosis. The V call is TRBV11-3, the J call TRBJ2-2, with TRBD2 as a possible D gene (6 bases). CDR3 residues: CASSLGGAGELFF. The CDR3 DNA is TGTGCCAGCAGCTTAGGCGGGGCCGGGGAGCTGTTTTTT. Together with reference TRBV11-3 and TRBJ2-2, the CDR3 gives the full variable domain: EAGVVQSPRYKIIEKKQPVAFWCNPISGHNTLYWYLQNLGQGPELLIRYENEEAVDDSQLPKDRFSAERLKGVDSTLKIQPAELGDSAVYLCASSLGGAGELFFGEGSRLTVL.